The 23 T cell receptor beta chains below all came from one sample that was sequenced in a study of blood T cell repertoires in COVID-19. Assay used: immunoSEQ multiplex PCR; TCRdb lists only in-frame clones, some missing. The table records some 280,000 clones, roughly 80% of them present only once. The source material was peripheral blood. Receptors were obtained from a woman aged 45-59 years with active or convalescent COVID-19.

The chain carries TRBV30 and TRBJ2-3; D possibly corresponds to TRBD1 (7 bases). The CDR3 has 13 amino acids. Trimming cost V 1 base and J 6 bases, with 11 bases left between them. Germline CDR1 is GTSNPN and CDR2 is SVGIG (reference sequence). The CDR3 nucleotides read TGTGCCTGGAGTGGCCAGGGGGGTGATACGCAGTATTTT. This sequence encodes CAWSGQGGDTQYF.

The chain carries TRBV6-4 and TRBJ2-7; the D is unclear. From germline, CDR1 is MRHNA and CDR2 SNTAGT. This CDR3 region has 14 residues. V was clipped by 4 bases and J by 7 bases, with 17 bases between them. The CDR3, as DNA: TGTGCCAGCAGTGGTCGAACAGTCGTTGTAGAGCAGTACTTC. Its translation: CASSGRTVVVEQYF.

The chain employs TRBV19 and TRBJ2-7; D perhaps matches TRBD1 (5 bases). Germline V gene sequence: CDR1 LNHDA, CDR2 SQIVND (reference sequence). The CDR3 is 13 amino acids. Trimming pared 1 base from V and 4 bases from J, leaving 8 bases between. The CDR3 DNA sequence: TGTGCCAGTAGTATAGCCCAGGGATACGAGCAGTACTTC. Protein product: CASSIAQGYEQYF.

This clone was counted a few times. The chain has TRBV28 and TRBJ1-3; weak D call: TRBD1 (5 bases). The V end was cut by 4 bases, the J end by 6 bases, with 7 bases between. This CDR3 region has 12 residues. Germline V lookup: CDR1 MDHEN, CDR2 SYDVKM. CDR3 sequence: CASSSGSNTIYF. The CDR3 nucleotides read TGTGCCAGCAGTTCAGGGTCAAACACCATATATTTT.

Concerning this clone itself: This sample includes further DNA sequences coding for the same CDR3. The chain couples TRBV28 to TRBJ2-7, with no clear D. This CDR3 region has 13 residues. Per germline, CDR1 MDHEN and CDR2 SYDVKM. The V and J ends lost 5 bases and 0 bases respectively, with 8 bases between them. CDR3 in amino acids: CASSLSPSYEQYF. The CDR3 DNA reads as TGTGCCAGCAGTCTTTCCCCCTCCTACGAGCAGTACTTC.

In nucleotides, the CDR3 is TGTGCCAGTAGTATATCAGACAGGGTCGTAAAAAATGAGCAGTTCTTC. It codes for CASSISDRVVKNEQFF. The V and J genes are TRBV19 and TRBJ2-1; 7 bases fit TRBD1. The CDR3 runs to 16 residues. The V and J ends lost 2 bases and 7 bases, in that order; junction bases with no gene match: 11. The germline gives CDR1 LNHDA, CDR2 SQIVND (reference sequence).

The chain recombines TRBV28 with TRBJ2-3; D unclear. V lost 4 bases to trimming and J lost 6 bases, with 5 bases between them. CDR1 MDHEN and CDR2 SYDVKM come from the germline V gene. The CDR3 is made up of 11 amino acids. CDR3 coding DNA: TGTGCCAGCAGTTCTAGGGATACGCAGTATTTT. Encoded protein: CASSSRDTQYF.

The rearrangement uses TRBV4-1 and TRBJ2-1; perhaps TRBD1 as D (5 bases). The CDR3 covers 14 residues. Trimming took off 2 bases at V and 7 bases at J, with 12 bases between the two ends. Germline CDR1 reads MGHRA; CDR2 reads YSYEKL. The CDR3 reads CASSQPGFRNEQFF. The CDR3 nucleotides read TGCGCCAGCAGCCAACCAGGGTTTAGGAATGAGCAGTTCTTC.

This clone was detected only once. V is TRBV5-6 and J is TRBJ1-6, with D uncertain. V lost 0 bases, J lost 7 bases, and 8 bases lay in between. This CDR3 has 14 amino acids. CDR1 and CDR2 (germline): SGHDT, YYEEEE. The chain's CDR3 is CASSLVRGNSPLHF. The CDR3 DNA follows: TGTGCCAGCAGCTTGGTTCGAGGGAATTCACCCCTCCACTTT.

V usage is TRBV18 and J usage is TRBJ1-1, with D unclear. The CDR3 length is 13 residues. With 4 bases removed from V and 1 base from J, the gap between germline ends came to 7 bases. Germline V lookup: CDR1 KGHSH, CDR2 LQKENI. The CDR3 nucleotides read TGTGCCAGCTCACGGGCGGGGAACACTGAAGCTTTCTTT. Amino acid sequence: CASSRAGNTEAFF.

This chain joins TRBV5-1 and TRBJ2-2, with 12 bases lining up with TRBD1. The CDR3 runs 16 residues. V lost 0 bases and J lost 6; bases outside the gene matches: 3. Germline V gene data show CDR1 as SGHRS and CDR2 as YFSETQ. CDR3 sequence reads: CASSLVGQGAAGELFF. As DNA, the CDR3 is TGCGCCAGCAGCTTGGTGGGACAGGGGGCGGCCGGGGAGCTGTTTTTT.

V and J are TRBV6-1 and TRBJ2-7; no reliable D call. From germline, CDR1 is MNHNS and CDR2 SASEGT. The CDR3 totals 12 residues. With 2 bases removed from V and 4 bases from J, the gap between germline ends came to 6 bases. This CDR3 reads CASSESVYEQYF. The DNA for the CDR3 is TGTGCCAGCAGTGAATCAGTGTACGAGCAGTACTTC.

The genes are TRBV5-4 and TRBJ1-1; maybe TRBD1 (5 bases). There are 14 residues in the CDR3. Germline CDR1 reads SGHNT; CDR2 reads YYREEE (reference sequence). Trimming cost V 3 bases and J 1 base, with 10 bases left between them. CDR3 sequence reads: CASSSQRGNTEAFF. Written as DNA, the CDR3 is TGTGCCAGCAGCTCTCAAAGGGGGAACACTGAAGCTTTCTTT.

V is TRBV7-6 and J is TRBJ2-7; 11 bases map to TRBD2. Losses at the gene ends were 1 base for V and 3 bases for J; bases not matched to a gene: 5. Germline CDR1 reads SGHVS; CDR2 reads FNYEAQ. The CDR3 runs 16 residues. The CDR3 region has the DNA TGTGCCAGCAGCTTAGGGGTACTAGCGGGAGACTACGAGCAGTACTTC. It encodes CASSLGVLAGDYEQYF.

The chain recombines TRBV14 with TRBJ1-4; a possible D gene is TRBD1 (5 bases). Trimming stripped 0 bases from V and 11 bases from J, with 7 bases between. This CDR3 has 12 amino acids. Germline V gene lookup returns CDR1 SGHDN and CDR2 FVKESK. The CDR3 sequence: CASSQDGGKLFF. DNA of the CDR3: TGTGCCAGCAGCCAAGATGGGGGGAAACTGTTTTTT. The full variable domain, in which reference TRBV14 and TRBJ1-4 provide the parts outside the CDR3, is EAGVTQFPSHSVIEKGQTVTLRCDPISGHDNLYWYRRVMGKEIKFLLHFVKESKQDESGMPNNRFLAERTGGTYSTLKVQPAELEDSGVYFCASSQDGGKLFFGSGTQLSVL.

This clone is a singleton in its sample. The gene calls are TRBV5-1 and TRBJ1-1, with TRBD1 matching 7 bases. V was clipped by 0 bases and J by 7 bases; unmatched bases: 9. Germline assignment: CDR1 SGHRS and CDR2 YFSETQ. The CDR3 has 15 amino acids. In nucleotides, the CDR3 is TGCGCCAGCAGCTTGGATGACAGGGAAATGGGTGAAGCTTTCTTT. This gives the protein CASSLDDREMGEAFF.

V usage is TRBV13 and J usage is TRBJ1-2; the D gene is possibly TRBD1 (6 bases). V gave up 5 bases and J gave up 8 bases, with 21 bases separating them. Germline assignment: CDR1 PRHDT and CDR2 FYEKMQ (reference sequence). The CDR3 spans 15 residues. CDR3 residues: CASSPLTGSLDGYTF. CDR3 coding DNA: TGTGCCAGCAGCCCCCTCACAGGGTCCTTAGACGGCTACACCTTC.

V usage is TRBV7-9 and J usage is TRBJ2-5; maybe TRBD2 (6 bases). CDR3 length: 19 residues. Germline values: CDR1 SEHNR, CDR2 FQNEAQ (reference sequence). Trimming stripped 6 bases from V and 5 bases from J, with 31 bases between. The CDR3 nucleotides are TGTGCCAGCAGTCTCAATATTAATACGGGACTCTCCGGACCCGAGACCCAGTACTTC. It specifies CASSLNINTGLSGPETQYF.

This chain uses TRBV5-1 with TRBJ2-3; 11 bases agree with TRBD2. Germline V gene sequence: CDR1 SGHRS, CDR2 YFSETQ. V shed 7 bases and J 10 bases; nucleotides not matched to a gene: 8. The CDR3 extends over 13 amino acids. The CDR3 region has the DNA TGCGCCAGCGGAACTAGCGGGAGAGGTCCGCAGTATTTT. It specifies CASGTSGRGPQYF.

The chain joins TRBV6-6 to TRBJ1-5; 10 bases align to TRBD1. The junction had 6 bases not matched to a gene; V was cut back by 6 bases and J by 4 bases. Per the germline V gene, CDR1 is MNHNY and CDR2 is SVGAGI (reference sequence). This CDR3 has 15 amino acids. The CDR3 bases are TGTGCCAGCAGCGGGACAGGGGTTGGGAATCAGCCCCAGCATTTT. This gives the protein CASSGTGVGNQPQHF.

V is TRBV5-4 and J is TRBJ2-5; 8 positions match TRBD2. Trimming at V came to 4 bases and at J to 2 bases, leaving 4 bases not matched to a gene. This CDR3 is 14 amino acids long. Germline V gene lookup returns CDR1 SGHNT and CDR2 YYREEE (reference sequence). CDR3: CASSLAGNQETQYF. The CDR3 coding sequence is TGTGCCAGCAGCCTAGCGGGTAATCAAGAGACCCAGTACTTC.

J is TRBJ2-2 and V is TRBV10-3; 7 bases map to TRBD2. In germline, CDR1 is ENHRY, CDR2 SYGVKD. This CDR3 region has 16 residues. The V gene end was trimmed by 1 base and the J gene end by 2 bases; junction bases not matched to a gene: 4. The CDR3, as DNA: TGTGCCATCAGTGAGTTGGCTAGCGGTAACACCGGGGAGCTGTTTTTT. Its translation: CAISELASGNTGELFF.

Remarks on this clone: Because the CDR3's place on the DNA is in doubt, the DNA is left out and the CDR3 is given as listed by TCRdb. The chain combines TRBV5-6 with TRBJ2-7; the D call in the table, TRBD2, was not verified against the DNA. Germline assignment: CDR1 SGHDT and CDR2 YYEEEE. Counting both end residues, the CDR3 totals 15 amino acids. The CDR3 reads CASEVAGGAPWGEYF.